Following are 7 T cell receptor beta chains from one sample sequenced in a study of T cell responses to AZD1222 COVID-19 vaccine. Repertoires were generated with immunoSEQ multiplex PCR, while TCRdb's copy carries only in-frame clones and drops some. The repertoire includes 100,000 to 150,000 clones, around nine tenths of them detected once, and 6.9% sits in the top ten. The source material was peripheral blood, sampled on day 0 of AZD1222 vaccination. Source of these receptors: an adult in good health.

This clone was observed a single time. The chain carries TRBV6-5 and TRBJ1-4; D is possibly TRBD1 (6 bases). Between the trimmed V and J ends, which lost 2 bases and 4 bases, there was a span of 14 bases. The CDR3 sequence is 16 residues long. The germline V gene has CDR1 MNHEY and CDR2 SVGAGI. The CDR3 reads CASSYAAGQLNEKLFF. CDR3 nucleotides: TGTGCCAGCAGTTACGCTGCGGGACAACTTAATGAAAAACTGTTTTTT.

The genes are TRBV19 and TRBJ1-2; 7 bases line up with TRBD1. The CDR3 consists of 15 residues. V lost 5 bases, J lost 3 bases, and 9 bases stayed unmatched. Germline CDR1 is LNHDA and CDR2 is SQIVND (reference sequence). CDR3 sequence: CASSSLGQEHYGYTF. CDR3 sequence (DNA): TGTGCCAGTAGTTCCCTCGGACAGGAACACTATGGCTACACCTTC.

The chain recombines TRBV11-3 with TRBJ2-2, with a possible D match to TRBD2 (5 bases). The length of the CDR3 is 16 residues. Germline values: CDR1 SGHNT, CDR2 YENEEA. V gave up 4 bases and J gave up 4 bases, with 16 bases separating them. The DNA of the CDR3 is TGTGCCAGCAGCTACGGGCGGGCAGCAAGCACCGGGGAGCTGTTTTTT. Translation gives CASSYGRAASTGELFF.

The rearrangement joins TRBV7-2 to TRBJ1-1, with a weak D call TRBD1 (5 bases). The germline V and J ends were trimmed by 11 bases and 1 base, with 14 bases remaining between them. Per germline, CDR1 SGHTA and CDR2 FQGNSA. The CDR3 length is 13 residues. The CDR3 DNA sequence: TGTGCCGGTTCCAGGGTAGGGAACACTGAAGCTTTCTTT. Translating gives CAGSRVGNTEAFF.

This clone was counted only a few times. The chain carries TRBV5-1 and TRBJ2-7; the match to TRBD2 covers 8 bases. J lost 2 bases, V lost 5 bases, and 6 bases had no gene match. Germline CDR1 and CDR2: SGHRS and YFSETQ. The length of the CDR3 is 14 residues. The CDR3 region is CASRPSGLAYEQYF. The CDR3 DNA is TGCGCCAGCAGGCCTAGCGGGCTCGCCTACGAGCAGTACTTC.

This chain connects TRBV6-4 to TRBJ2-3, with TRBD1 matching 11 bases. The CDR3 runs to 17 residues. After removal of 2 bases from V and 5 bases from J, the junction contained 9 bases not matched to a gene. Germline V gene lookup returns CDR1 MRHNA and CDR2 SNTAGT. CDR3 in amino acids: CASSDTGGTGGRDTQYF. DNA for the CDR3: TGTGCCAGCAGTGACACCGGAGGGACAGGGGGGCGAGATACGCAGTATTTT.

A single count supports this clone. The chain joins TRBV3-1 (or the pseudogene TRBV3-2) to TRBJ1-5; 12 bases line up with TRBD1. J was trimmed by 3 bases and V by 5 bases; bases with no gene match: 5. This CDR3 is built from 16 residues. The germline V gene encodes CDR1 LGHDT and CDR2 YNNKEL (reference sequence). The CDR3 coding sequence is TGTGCCAGCAGCTTGGGACAGGGGGCGTTCAATCAGCCCCAGCATTTT. Its protein product is CASSLGQGAFNQPQHF.